Below, 20 T cell receptor beta chains from the same sample are listed, as sequenced in a study of blood T cell repertoires in COVID-19 (dated by TCRdb to about 2020). The method was the immunoSEQ multiplex PCR assay. TCRdb took this table from immuneACCESS and kept in-frame rearrangements with V and J called. Such tables lack part of the clones; where checked against another copy, unresolved V genes explain under half of the gap, and the rest is unexplained. The sample records approximately 100,000 clones, over 80% of which are singletons. The ten top clones hold 17% of the sample. Sequencing used peripheral blood. The receptors originated from a man in his fifties with acute or convalescent COVID-19.

A note on this clone: One junction end does not reproduce the germline sequence, and a read error may be involved. The rearrangement joins TRBV7-9 to TRBJ2-7; possibly TRBD1 for D (5 bases). The germline V gene encodes CDR1 SEHNR and CDR2 FQNEAQ (reference sequence). CDR3 length equals 15 residues. The CDR3: CASSLGTGVSFEQYF. The CDR3 region has the DNA TGTGCCAGCAGCTTAGGAACAGGAGTATCCTTCGAGCAGTACTTC.

The chain uses TRBV6-2 or TRBV6-3 and TRBJ2-5; 9 bases are shared with TRBD1. Germline V CDR1 and CDR2: MNHEY, SVGEGT. After removal of 6 bases from V and 5 bases from J, the junction contained 4 bases not matched to a gene. The CDR3 has 13 amino acids. The DNA for the CDR3 is TGTGCCAGCAGCAGGGGACAGGGCGAGACCCAGTACTTC. Amino acids: CASSRGQGETQYF.

The chain carries TRBV3-1 (or the pseudogene TRBV3-2) and TRBJ1-2; 8 bases fit TRBD1. The CDR3 covers 16 residues. V lost 1 base to trimming and J lost 2 bases; unmatched junction nucleotides: 6. The germline CDR1 and CDR2 sequences are LGHDT and YNNKEL (reference sequence). As DNA, the CDR3 is TGTGCCAGCAGCCAAGGGGGGACAGGCGGCAACTATGGCTACACCTTC. It specifies CASSQGGTGGNYGYTF.

The V call is TRBV7-6, the J call TRBJ1-5; perhaps TRBD1 as D (5 bases). Germline V gives CDR1 SGHVS, CDR2 FNYEAQ. This CDR3 has 15 amino acids. V lost 1 base and J 0 bases, leaving 7 bases between the germline ends. CDR3 nucleotide sequence: TGTGCCAGCAGCTTAGGCAGGGATAGCAATCAGCCCCAGCATTTT. Encoded protein: CASSLGRDSNQPQHF.

This chain joins TRBV11-3 and TRBJ2-5; 9 bases align to TRBD2. CDR1 and CDR2 from the germline V gene are SGHNT and YENEEA. The CDR3 totals 17 residues. V was clipped by 4 bases and J by 5 bases; unmatched bases: 14. CDR3 DNA: TGTGCCAGCAGCTCAAAACAGCGGGGGGCCTCCCAGGAGACCCAGTACTTC. Encoded protein: CASSSKQRGASQETQYF.

The chain combines TRBV6-1 with TRBJ2-5, with 12 nucleotides matching TRBD1. Germline V CDR1 and CDR2: MNHNS, SASEGT. The V segment lost 4 bases and the J segment 4 bases; nucleotides outside the gene matches: 10. CDR3 size: 17 residues. The CDR3 bases are TGTGCCAGCAGTGCTAGGGACAGGGGGCGTTATGGAGAGACCCAGTACTTC. Its protein product is CASSARDRGRYGETQYF.

V is TRBV3-1 (or the pseudogene TRBV3-2) and J is TRBJ1-6; maybe TRBD1 (5 bases). The CDR3 has 12 amino acids. V lost 4 bases and J lost 13, with 11 bases in between. The germline V gene encodes CDR1 LGHDT and CDR2 YNNKEL (reference sequence). The CDR3 DNA is TGTGCCAGCAGCCTACAGGAGTTTCCCCTCCACTTT. Amino acids: CASSLQEFPLHF.

This chain joins TRBV19 and TRBJ1-1; D is unresolved. The CDR3 runs to 14 residues. The V and J ends lost 5 bases and 5 bases respectively, with 15 bases between them. Per germline, CDR1 LNHDA and CDR2 SQIVND (reference sequence). CDR3 coding DNA: TGTGCCAGTAGTTCTAGTTCGGCTACTACTGAAGCTTTCTTT. It yields the protein CASSSSSATTEAFF.

V and J are TRBV19 and TRBJ1-1; D is undetermined. Germline lookup yields CDR1 LNHDA and CDR2 SQIVND (reference sequence). Trimming cost V 3 bases and J 4 bases, with 9 bases left between them. This CDR3 has 13 amino acids. The DNA for the CDR3 is TGTGCCAGTAGTATCGAGGGTAGCACTGAAGCTTTCTTT. Translation gives CASSIEGSTEAFF.

The rearrangement links TRBV5-4 to TRBJ2-7, with D perhaps matching TRBD1 (6 bases). V lost 5 bases to trimming and J lost 2 bases, with 11 bases between them. Germline values: CDR1 SGHNT, CDR2 YYREEE (reference sequence). The CDR3 runs 13 residues. CDR3 nucleotides: TGTGCCAGCAGAAAGACAGGTGCCTACGAGCAGTACTTC. Protein sequence: CASRKTGAYEQYF.

The V call is TRBV28, the J call TRBJ2-3; 10 positions match TRBD1. J gave up 5 bases and V 7 bases, and 15 bases lay outside the gene matches. The CDR3 sequence is 17 residues long. Germline CDR1 is MDHEN and CDR2 is SYDVKM. In DNA form, the CDR3 reads TGTGCCAGCAATCTCAACGCCGGGACAGGGGATAAAGATACGCAGTATTTT. Its translation is CASNLNAGTGDKDTQYF.

CDR3 sequence reads: CAARLAGGETQYF. DNA for the CDR3: TGTGCCGCTCGACTAGCGGGGGGGGAGACCCAGTACTTC. This chain joins TRBV6-5 and TRBJ2-5, with 14 nucleotides matching TRBD2. V was clipped by 11 bases and J by 5 bases; unmatched bases: 4. Germline lookup yields CDR1 MNHEY and CDR2 SVGAGI. The CDR3 loop spans 13 amino acids.

As for this clone: Other DNA sequences in the same sample also yield this CDR3. The chain links TRBV19 to TRBJ1-1; D might be TRBD1 (6 bases). The CDR3 consists of 12 residues. The V and J ends lost 2 bases and 5 bases respectively, with 6 bases between them. Germline CDR1 LNHDA, CDR2 SQIVND (reference sequence). CDR3 nucleotide sequence: TGTGCCAGTAGTATAAGGGGGACTGAAGCTTTCTTT. This gives the protein CASSIRGTEAFF. Together with reference TRBV19 and TRBJ1-1, the CDR3 gives the full variable domain: DGGITQSPKYLFRKEGQNVTLSCEQNLNHDAMYWYRQDPGQGLRLIYYSQIVNDFQKGDIAEGYSVSREKKESFPLTVTSAQKNPTAFYLCASSIRGTEAFFGQGTRLTVV.

J is TRBJ2-2 and V is TRBV14; 9 nucleotides line up with TRBD1. Germline CDR1 and CDR2: SGHDN and FVKESK. The CDR3 extends over 16 amino acids. V shed 7 bases and J 6 bases; nucleotides not matched to a gene: 12. CDR3 residues: CASTHGQGSVAGELFF. The CDR3 nucleotides read TGTGCCAGCACCCATGGACAGGGGTCGGTGGCCGGGGAGCTGTTTTTT.

The V call is TRBV4-1, the J call TRBJ2-7, with a tentative D call TRBD1 (5 bases). The CDR3 has 15 residues. Trimming shortened V by 4 bases and J by 2 bases, and 15 bases separated the two germline ends. Germline V gene lookup returns CDR1 MGHRA and CDR2 YSYEKL. The CDR3 is CASSPRQWGTYEQYF. In DNA form, the CDR3 reads TGCGCCAGCAGCCCCCGACAGTGGGGCACCTACGAGCAGTACTTC.

The rearrangement links TRBV11-3 to TRBJ2-2; perhaps TRBD2 as D (5 bases). The ends were cut back, 7 bases at V and 4 bases at J, with 16 bases in the middle. CDR3 length: 15 residues. The germline V gene has CDR1 SGHNT and CDR2 YENEEA. CDR3 in DNA: TGTGCCAGCACCCCATCGGGGTCGGTCACCGGGGAGCTGTTTTTT. Translated: CASTPSGSVTGELFF.

The chain recombines TRBV28 with TRBJ1-1; no clear D. V was shortened by 8 bases and J by 5 bases, with 9 bases between the two germline ends. The CDR3 totals 11 residues. Germline CDR1 and CDR2: MDHEN and SYDVKM. CDR3 DNA: TGTGCCAGCCTCTGGAGGACTGAAGCTTTCTTT. It is translated as CASLWRTEAFF.

V gene TRBV5-1 combines with J gene TRBJ2-1; TRBD1 aligns across 11 bases. V dropped 4 bases and J dropped 4; count of bases not matched to a gene: 7. CDR1 SGHRS and CDR2 YFSETQ come from the germline V gene. CDR3 length: 16 amino acids. This CDR3 is CASSLPGQGAYNEQFF. The CDR3 DNA sequence: TGCGCCAGCAGCCTTCCCGGACAGGGGGCTTACAATGAGCAGTTCTTC.

This sequence joins TRBV10-3 and TRBJ1-5, with TRBD1 matching 9 bases. V was pared by 3 bases and J by 7 bases, with 7 bases of the junction left unmatched. There are 15 residues in the CDR3. Germline V lookup: CDR1 ENHRY, CDR2 SYGVKD. CDR3 DNA sequence: TGTGCCATCAGTGAAAGGACAGGGGTTGGCCAGCCCCAGCATTTT. Translated: CAISERTGVGQPQHF.

This chain joins TRBV10-1 and TRBJ1-5; a weak D match, TRBD1 (6 bases). V dropped 9 bases and J dropped 6 bases, with 18 bases sitting between them. This CDR3 region has 14 residues. Germline CDR1 WNHNN, CDR2 SYGVQD (reference sequence). The CDR3 region has the DNA TGCGCCAGGCTTATGGGGGCCCCGCGTCAGCCCCAGCATTTT. Its translation is CARLMGAPRQPQHF.